Following are 2 T cell receptor beta chains from one sample sequenced in a study of PD-L1 blockade in urothelial cancer. Time point given: pretreatment peripheral blood. Data came from immunoSEQ multiplex PCR; TCRdb stores just in-frame clones and leaves some out. In the table there are about 80,000 clones, about 85% of which are singletons. This specimen was PBMCs, taken around atezolizumab (anti-PD-L1) treatment. These receptors were collected from a middle-aged man with urothelial cancer.

The CDR3, as DNA: TGTGCCAGCAGCTTTGGGCCACCCCCGACTGAAGCTTTCTTT. Translating it yields CASSFGPPPTEAFF. The chain joins TRBV7-3 to TRBJ1-1; D is unresolved. Germline V gene sequence: CDR1 SGHTA, CDR2 FQGTGA. The CDR3 loop spans 14 amino acids. Trimming stripped 3 bases from V and 5 bases from J, with 13 bases between.

The V gene is TRBV27, the J gene TRBJ2-3; 9 bases agree with TRBD2. With 3 bases clipped from V and 4 bases from J, the junction kept 5 bases outside the gene matches. Germline V gene lookup returns CDR1 MNHEY and CDR2 SMNVEV (reference sequence). CDR3 length: 15 amino acids. The CDR3 is CASSFRTSAADTQYF. For the CDR3, the DNA is TGTGCCAGCAGTTTCCGGACTAGCGCGGCAGATACGCAGTATTTT.